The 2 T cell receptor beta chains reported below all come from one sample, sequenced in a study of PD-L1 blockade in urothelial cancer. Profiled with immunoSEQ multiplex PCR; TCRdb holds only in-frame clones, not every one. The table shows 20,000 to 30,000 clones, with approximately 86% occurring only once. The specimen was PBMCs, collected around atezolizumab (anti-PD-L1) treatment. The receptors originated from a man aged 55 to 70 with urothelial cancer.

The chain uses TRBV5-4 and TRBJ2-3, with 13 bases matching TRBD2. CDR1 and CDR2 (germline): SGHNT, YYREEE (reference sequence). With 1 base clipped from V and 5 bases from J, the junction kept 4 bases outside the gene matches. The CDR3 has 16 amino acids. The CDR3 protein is CASSLTSGRVGDTQYF. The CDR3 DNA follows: TGTGCCAGCAGCTTGACTAGCGGGAGGGTCGGAGATACGCAGTATTTT. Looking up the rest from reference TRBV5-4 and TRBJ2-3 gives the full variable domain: ETGVTQSPTHLIKTRGQQVTLRCSSQSGHNTVSWYQQALGQGPQFIFQYYREEENGRGNFPPRFSGLQFPNYSSELNVNALELDDSALYLCASSLTSGRVGDTQYFGPGTRLTVL.

The CDR3 DNA is TGTGCCAGCTCACAATACAGGGCTGCTGAAGCTTTCTTT. This translates into CASSQYRAAEAFF. This chain connects TRBV18 to TRBJ1-1; TRBD1 is a possible D gene (6 bases). Germline V gene data show CDR1 as KGHSH and CDR2 as LQKENI. The V gene lost 4 bases and the J gene lost 6 bases, with 12 bases spanning the gap. The CDR3 runs 13 residues.